This T cell receptor (beta chain) was found in a study of Ad26.COV2.S vaccination and SARS-CoV-2 variants. Overall study results and limits: Recipients of either vaccine or placebo displayed similar breadth of non-spike TCRs. Quantification of TCR breadth and depth may have yielded underestimates of total T cell responses.

Germline assignment: CDR1 MNHEY and CDR2 SVGAGI. This CDR3 has 15 amino acids. Trimming took off 6 bases at V and 0 bases at J, with 15 bases between the two ends. As for this clone: The antigen is not known.

As for treatment: about 20 received Ad26.COV2.S at low or high dose, single or two shots; about 5 received placebo; per-sample allocation not given. Following the first vaccine or placebo injection, samples were taken on day 63. Only in-frame clones appear in the TCRdb table, and some are missing; sequencing was by immunoSEQ multiplex PCR. The sample yields 350,000 to 500,000 clones, 75% to 95% seen once. The sequence derives from a person aged 18-60 years who received the Ad26.COV2.S COVID-19 vaccine or a placebo. This sequence joins TRBV6-5 and TRBJ2-7; a weak D match, TRBD1 (5 bases). This specimen consisted of peripheral blood, obtained in a trial of Ad26.COV2.S vaccine versus placebo. The CDR3 coding sequence is TGTGCCAGCAGGCTCCCACAGGATAGCTCCTACGAGCAGTACTTC. The encoded protein is CASRLPQDSSYEQYF.